This passage covers 23 T cell receptor beta chains from one sample sequenced in a study of identical twins. One entry per CDR3 protein results from TCRdb running MiXCR on the 5' RACE reads. The data show some 900,000 distinct CDR3 sequences, with about 12% seen just once and under 2% held by the top ten. These records were also assigned to another study, of yellow fever vaccine responses in identical twins.

What was sequenced was PBMCs. The receptors here all came from a woman between 18 and 30 years old in good health.

A few counts support this clonotype. This chain connects TRBV28 to TRBJ2-5, with 7 bases identical to TRBD2. V shed 7 bases, J shed 0 bases, and the junction held 23 bases outside the gene matches. This CDR3 comprises 20 residues. Germline V lookup: CDR1 MDHEN, CDR2 SYDVKM. The CDR3 spells CASMPLIAGKPSRYQETQYF. CDR3 coding DNA: TGTGCCAGCATGCCCCTTATAGCGGGTAAACCCTCGAGATACCAAGAGACCCAGTACTTC.

This clonotype was detected only a few times. CDR3 nucleotides: TGTGCCAGCAGTGAATGGAACAGGGGCTATGGCTACACCTTC. Its translation: CASSEWNRGYGYTF. The chain combines TRBV2 with TRBJ1-2; 7 bases agree with TRBD1. The ends lost 2 bases at V and 4 bases at J; junction bases unmatched: 4. The CDR3 runs to 14 residues. Germline-derived CDR1 and CDR2 are SNHLY and FYNNEI.

The table lists this clonotype with a few counts. The J gene is TRBJ1-1, the V gene TRBV5-1; 9 positions match TRBD1. J lost 6 bases, V lost 4 bases, and 13 bases had no gene match. Germline values: CDR1 SGHRS, CDR2 YFSETQ. The CDR3 has 16 residues. CDR3 in DNA: TGCGCCAGCAGCCCGGGACAGGGCGGACGAAAGGCTGAAGCTTTCTTT. Translation gives CASSPGQGGRKAEAFF.

There are a few counts of this clonotype. The gene calls are TRBV12-3 or TRBV12-4 and TRBJ2-2, with a weak D call TRBD2 (5 bases). The CDR3 loop spans 16 amino acids. V lost 8 bases and J 3 bases, leaving 19 bases between the germline ends. The CDR3 region is CASLGLRESDTGELFF. The CDR3 nucleotides read TGTGCCAGCCTGGGCTTGAGGGAGAGCGACACCGGGGAGCTGTTTTTT.

This clonotype has just a few counts. This rearrangement joins TRBV3-1 to TRBJ2-5; D gene unclear. V was cut by 1 base and J by 7 bases, with 13 bases left in between. CDR3 length: 14 residues. Germline CDR1 LGHDT, CDR2 YNNKEL (reference sequence). The CDR3 bases are TGTGCCAGCAGCCAAGTTAGGATGACGAGGACCCAGTACTTC. The encoded protein is CASSQVRMTRTQYF.

The V gene is TRBV6-1, the J gene TRBJ2-3; 12 bases agree with TRBD2. CDR1 is MNHNS and CDR2 is SASEGT in the germline V gene. This CDR3 comprises 15 residues. Unmatched junction bases numbered 7, after V lost 8 bases and J lost 4 bases. This CDR3 reads CASPLAGGHSDTQYF. CDR3 nucleotide sequence: TGTGCCAGCCCGCTAGCGGGGGGGCATTCAGATACGCAGTATTTT.

This chain connects TRBV21-1 to TRBJ2-4; the table's D call, TRBD1, has no DNA check behind it. TRBV21-1 is classified as a pseudogene. The CDR3 sequence is 17 residues long. This chain's CDR3 is CASSVESGARAKNIQYF. As DNA, the CDR3 is TGTGCCAGCAGCGTTGAATCAGGGGCGAGGGCCAAAAACATTCAGTACTTC.

The gene calls are TRBV5-1 and TRBJ1-4; D remains unclear. From germline, CDR1 is SGHRS and CDR2 YFSETQ. The V gene lost 0 bases and the J gene lost 2 bases, with 8 bases spanning the gap. The CDR3 has 15 amino acids. The CDR3 sequence is CASSLEGSTNEKLFF. For the CDR3, the DNA is TGCGCCAGCAGCTTGGAAGGGAGTACTAATGAAAAACTGTTTTTT.

This clonotype has only a few counts. V usage is TRBV3-1 and J usage is TRBJ1-4; D remains unclear. Germline CDR1 reads LGHDT; CDR2 reads YNNKEL (reference sequence). The CDR3 totals 15 residues. The V end lost 2 bases, the J end lost 5 bases, and 12 bases lay between the germline ends. Written as DNA, the CDR3 is TGTGCCAGCAGCCAACTCCGGCCAATGAATGAAAAACTGTTTTTT. Translated: CASSQLRPMNEKLFF.

The chain combines TRBV4-1 with TRBJ2-5, with a tentative D call TRBD1 (5 bases). The CDR3 sequence is 14 residues long. V lost 3 bases to trimming and J lost 1 base, with 9 bases between them. Per the germline V gene, CDR1 is MGHRA and CDR2 is YSYEKL. CDR3 region: CASSQTALQETQYF. DNA of the CDR3: TGCGCCAGCAGCCAGACAGCACTCCAAGAGACCCAGTACTTC.

The V and J genes are TRBV5-1 and TRBJ2-1; 11 positions agree with TRBD2. The CDR3 is made up of 18 amino acids. Per germline, CDR1 SGHRS and CDR2 YFSETQ. V lost 0 bases, J lost 5 bases, and 10 bases stayed unmatched. The CDR3 here is CASSLGLAGPSKHNEQFF. The CDR3 DNA sequence: TGCGCCAGCAGCTTGGGACTAGCGGGACCATCCAAGCACAATGAGCAGTTCTTC.

This clonotype was seen repeatedly, ten times or more. The chain employs TRBV5-1 and TRBJ2-7; 10 bases fit TRBD2. Trimming cost V 2 bases and J 2 bases; bases outside gene matches: 7. Per the germline V gene, CDR1 is SGHRS and CDR2 is YFSETQ. CDR3 length: 16 residues. The CDR3 region is CASSFNPGTSAYEQYF. CDR3 nucleotides: TGCGCCAGCAGCTTTAATCCCGGGACTAGCGCCTACGAGCAGTACTTC.

This clonotype appeared a few times. This chain links TRBV3-1 with TRBJ1-5, with D perhaps matching TRBD1 (5 bases). This CDR3 comprises 15 residues. V was trimmed by 1 base and J by 2 bases, leaving 9 bases between them. Germline V gene sequence: CDR1 LGHDT, CDR2 YNNKEL (reference sequence). The CDR3 here is CASSQVRVGNQPQHF. CDR3 DNA sequence: TGTGCCAGCAGCCAAGTCAGGGTTGGCAATCAGCCCCAGCATTTT.

This chain joins TRBV24-1 and TRBJ1-1, with D unresolved. Trimming shortened V by 0 bases and J by 5 bases, and 3 bases separated the two germline ends. Germline values: CDR1 KGHDR, CDR2 SFDVKD. The CDR3 runs to 12 residues. CDR3 bases: TGTGCCACCAGTGATTTGGGAACTGAAGCTTTCTTT. Protein: CATSDLGTEAFF.

This clonotype occurred a few times. This chain uses TRBV12-3 or TRBV12-4 with TRBJ1-6; D gene ambiguous. Trimming stripped 6 bases from V and 9 bases from J, with 6 bases between. The CDR3 is made up of 11 amino acids. The DNA for the CDR3 is TGTGCCAGCAGCCGGGGTTCACCCCTCCACTTT. It codes for CASSRGSPLHF.

This clonotype was counted a few times. The rearrangement links TRBV12-3 or TRBV12-4 to TRBJ1-1; 7 bases line up with TRBD1. The CDR3 contains 15 residues. The junction had 9 bases not matched to a gene; V was cut back by 5 bases and J by 3 bases. The CDR3 nucleotides read TGTGCCAGCAGTATCCATACAGGGGTGGACACTGAAGCTTTCTTT. Protein: CASSIHTGVDTEAFF.

This clonotype was seen just once. The V gene is TRBV7-8, the J gene TRBJ2-7; tentatively, D is TRBD1 (5 bases). Germline CDR1 and CDR2: SGHVS and FQNEAQ. Between the trimmed V and J ends, which lost 5 bases and 0 bases, there was a span of 11 bases. The CDR3 has 14 amino acids. The CDR3 loop is CASSASTVSYEQYF. The CDR3 DNA is TGTGCCAGCAGCGCATCGACAGTCTCCTACGAGCAGTACTTC.

This clonotype was seen repeatedly, ten times or more. This rearrangement joins TRBV5-1 to TRBJ2-1; no firm D call. CDR3 length: 13 residues. CDR1 is SGHRS, CDR2 YFSETQ, per germline. Trimming shortened V by 4 bases and J by 6 bases, and 11 bases separated the two germline ends. Written as DNA, the CDR3 is TGCGCCAGCAGCCCCCGTTCGGGCAATGAGCAGTTCTTC. Its protein is CASSPRSGNEQFF.

This clonotype was detected ten times or more. The V gene is TRBV12-3 or TRBV12-4, the J gene TRBJ1-2; 8 bases are a match to TRBD1. V gave up 9 bases and J gave up 4 bases; unmatched junction bases: 13. This CDR3 region has 15 residues. The CDR3 coding sequence is TGTGCCAGTGTGCGTTCTGACACAGGGGGCTATGGCTACACCTTC. Translation: CASVRSDTGGYGYTF.

This clonotype has only a few counts. The V and J genes are TRBV6-6 and TRBJ1-1, with D possibly TRBD1 on 6 matching bases. The V end lost 7 bases, the J end lost 5 bases, and 11 bases lay between the germline ends. The CDR3 extends over 12 amino acids. CDR1 is MNHNY, CDR2 SVGAGI, per germline (reference sequence). The CDR3 region is CASKTGRTEAFF. The CDR3 DNA reads as TGTGCCAGCAAAACAGGGAGGACTGAAGCTTTCTTT.

The chain has TRBV2 and TRBJ1-1; TRBD1 aligns across 11 bases. Germline V CDR1 and CDR2: SNHLY, FYNNEI. V gave up 6 bases and J gave up 4 bases; unmatched junction bases: 4. This CDR3 spans 14 amino acids. The CDR3 nucleotides are TGTGCCAGCAGGACCGGGACAGGGGGCACTGAAGCTTTCTTT. Translating it yields CASRTGTGGTEAFF.

This sequence joins TRBV29-1 and TRBJ2-1; D could derive from TRBD1 or TRBD2 (6 bases each). This CDR3 spans 13 amino acids. Germline values: CDR1 SQVTM, CDR2 ANQGSEA. Trimming pared 3 bases from V and 9 bases from J, leaving 15 bases between. CDR3 loop: CSVDAQGGAEQFF. For the CDR3, the DNA is TGCAGCGTTGATGCACAGGGAGGAGCTGAGCAGTTCTTC.

The gene calls are TRBV3-1 and TRBJ1-2, with D perhaps TRBD1 (6 bases). This CDR3 contains 13 residues. From germline, CDR1 is LGHDT and CDR2 YNNKEL (reference sequence). V lost 2 bases to trimming and J lost 8 bases, with 12 bases between them. Here the CDR3 DNA reads TGTGCCAGCAGCCAAAAGAACAGGGACGGCTACACCTTC. It translates to CASSQKNRDGYTF. The variable domain in full, with the rest retrieved from reference TRBV3-1 and TRBJ1-2, is DTAVSQTPKYLVTQMGNDKSIKCEQNLGHDTMYWYKQDSKKFLKIMFSYNNKELIINETVPNRFSPKSPDKAHLNLHINSLELGDSAVYFCASSQKNRDGYTFGSGTRLTVV.